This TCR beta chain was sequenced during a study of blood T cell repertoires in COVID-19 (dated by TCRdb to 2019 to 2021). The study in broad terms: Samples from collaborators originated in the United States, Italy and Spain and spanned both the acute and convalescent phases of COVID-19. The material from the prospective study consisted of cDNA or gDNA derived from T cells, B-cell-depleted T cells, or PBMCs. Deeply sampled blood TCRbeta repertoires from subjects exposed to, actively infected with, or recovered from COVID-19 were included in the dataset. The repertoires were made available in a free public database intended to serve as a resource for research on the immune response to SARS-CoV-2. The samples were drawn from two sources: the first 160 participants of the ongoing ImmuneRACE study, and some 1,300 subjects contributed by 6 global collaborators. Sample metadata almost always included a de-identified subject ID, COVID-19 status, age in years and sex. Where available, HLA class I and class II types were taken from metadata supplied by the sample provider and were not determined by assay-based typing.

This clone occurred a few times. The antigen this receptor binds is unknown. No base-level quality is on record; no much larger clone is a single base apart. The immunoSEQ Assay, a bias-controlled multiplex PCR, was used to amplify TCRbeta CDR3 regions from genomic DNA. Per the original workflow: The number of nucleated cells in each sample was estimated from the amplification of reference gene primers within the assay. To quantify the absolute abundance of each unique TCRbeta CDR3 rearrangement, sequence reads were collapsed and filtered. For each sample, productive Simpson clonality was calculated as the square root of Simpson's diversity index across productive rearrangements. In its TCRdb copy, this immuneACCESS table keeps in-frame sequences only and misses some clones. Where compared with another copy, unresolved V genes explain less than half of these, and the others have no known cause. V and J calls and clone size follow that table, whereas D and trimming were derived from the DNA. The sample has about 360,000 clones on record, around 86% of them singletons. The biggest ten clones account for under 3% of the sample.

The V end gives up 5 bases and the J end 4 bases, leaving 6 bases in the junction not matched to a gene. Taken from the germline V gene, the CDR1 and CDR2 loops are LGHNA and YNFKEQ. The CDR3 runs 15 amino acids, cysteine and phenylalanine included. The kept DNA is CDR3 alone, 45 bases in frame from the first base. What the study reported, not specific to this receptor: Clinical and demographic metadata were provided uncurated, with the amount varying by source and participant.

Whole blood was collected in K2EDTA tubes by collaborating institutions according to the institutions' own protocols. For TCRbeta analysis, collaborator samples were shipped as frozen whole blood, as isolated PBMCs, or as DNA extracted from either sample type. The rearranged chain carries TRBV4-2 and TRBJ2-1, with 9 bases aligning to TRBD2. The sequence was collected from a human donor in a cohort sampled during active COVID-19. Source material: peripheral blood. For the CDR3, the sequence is CASSTRLADYNEQFF. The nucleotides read TGTGCCAGCAGCACCCGACTAGCGGATTACAATGAGCAGTTCTTC.